The 32 T cell receptor beta chains given below trace back to one sample, sequenced in a study of Ad26.COV2.S vaccination and SARS-CoV-2 variants (dated by TCRdb to about 2021). The treatment or condition label, as the study defines it: roughly 18 received Ad26.COV2.S at low or high dose, single or two shots; about 5 received placebo; per-sample allocation not given. Repertoires of vaccine and placebo recipients were sequenced from samples collected on day 63 after the first injection. The receptor library was made with the immunoSEQ multiplex PCR assay. TCRdb retrieved this table from immuneACCESS and kept in-frame rearrangements only. Not all clones are present; in checked studies, unresolved V genes account for under half, and no reason is known for the remainder. For this sample the table gives about 350,000 clones, of which 88% were detected only once. The ten most abundant clones make up around 6.4% of the sample.

This specimen consisted of peripheral blood, obtained in a trial of Ad26.COV2.S vaccine versus placebo. Source of these receptors: a person aged 18-65 years who received the Ad26.COV2.S COVID-19 vaccine or a placebo.

This clone has a handful of counts. This sequence joins TRBV5-6 and TRBJ2-7, with D possibly being TRBD2 (5 bases). The CDR3 extends over 16 amino acids. Germline assignment: CDR1 SGHDT and CDR2 YYEEEE. Trimming took off 2 bases at V and 2 bases at J, with 17 bases between the two ends. Here the CDR3 reads CASSFLLDLLAYEQYF. CDR3 sequence (DNA): TGTGCCAGCAGCTTTCTCCTGGACTTGCTGGCCTACGAGCAGTACTTC.

CDR3 coding DNA: TGTGCCAGCAGCTTAGAAGTAACAGGCCTCTATGGCTACACCTTC. Protein: CASSLEVTGLYGYTF. The chain links TRBV7-2 to TRBJ1-2; D may be TRBD1 (5 bases). Deletions cut 1 base from V and 4 bases from J, with 13 bases between. Germline values: CDR1 SGHTA, CDR2 FQGNSA. The CDR3 contains 15 residues.

This clone came up once. V gene TRBV25-1 combines with J gene TRBJ1-2; TRBD1 matches at 7 bases. The CDR3 has 13 amino acids. Looked up from germline, CDR1 is MGHDK and CDR2 is SYGVNS. V was pared by 7 bases and J by 4 bases, with 6 bases of the junction left unmatched. The CDR3 nucleotides are TGTGCCAGCACCTACAGGGGAAGCTATGGCTACACCTTC. Translation gives CASTYRGSYGYTF.

V and J are TRBV5-1 and TRBJ2-7; D uncertain. The germline V gene encodes CDR1 SGHRS and CDR2 YFSETQ. V was pared by 2 bases and J by 0 bases, with 6 bases between. The CDR3 spans 13 residues. For the CDR3, the DNA is TGCGCCAGCAGCTTCGACAACTCCTACGAGCAGTACTTC. This sequence encodes CASSFDNSYEQYF.

V is TRBV3-1 (or the pseudogene TRBV3-2) and J is TRBJ1-1; D gene ambiguous. Germline CDR1 reads LGHDT; CDR2 reads YNNKEL (reference sequence). Trimming shortened V by 5 bases and J by 0 bases, and 10 bases separated the two germline ends. This CDR3 has 14 amino acids. The CDR3 region has the DNA TGTGCCAGCAGCAGCCCTGAAGTGAACACTGAAGCTTTCTTT. Translating gives CASSSPEVNTEAFF.

The V gene is TRBV27, the J gene TRBJ2-7; no reliable D call. Trimming left V 6 bases short and J 3 bases short, with 12 bases between. The CDR3 length is 13 residues. Germline CDR1 is MNHEY and CDR2 is SMNVEV (reference sequence). CDR3 DNA: TGTGCCAGCAGCGATTCGCTCAACTACGAGCAGTACTTC. It yields the protein CASSDSLNYEQYF.

This clone was seen a few times. The chain is built from TRBV11-2 and TRBJ2-1, with D perhaps TRBD1 (6 bases). This CDR3 contains 14 residues. The ends were cut back, 6 bases at V and 4 bases at J, with 13 bases in the middle. The V gene's germline CDR1 is SGHAT and CDR2 FQNNGV. Here the CDR3 DNA reads TGTGCCAGCAGTCCTGCCCAGGGGTACAATGAGCAGTTCTTC. Translating it yields CASSPAQGYNEQFF.

The chain is built from TRBV6-5 and TRBJ2-6; TRBD1 or TRBD2 may be the D gene (5 bases each). From germline, CDR1 is MNHEY and CDR2 SVGAGI. The CDR3 extends over 14 amino acids. Trimming removed 4 bases from V and 2 bases from J, with 6 bases in between. The CDR3 nucleotides are TGTGCCAGCAGTTCGGGACCTGGGGCCAACGTCCTGACTTTC. Encoded protein: CASSSGPGANVLTF.

The gene calls are TRBV18 and TRBJ2-3; 8 bases align to TRBD2. The CDR3 has 17 amino acids. Unmatched junction bases numbered 8, after V lost 3 bases and J lost 0 bases. Germline V CDR1 and CDR2: KGHSH, LQKENI. This chain's CDR3 is CASSPGLGGASTDTQYF. CDR3 sequence (DNA): TGTGCCAGCTCACCGGGACTAGGGGGTGCTAGCACAGATACGCAGTATTTT. The full variable domain, its missing parts supplied by reference TRBV18 and TRBJ2-3, is NAGVMQNPRHLVRRRGQEARLRCSPMKGHSHVYWYRQLPEEGLKFMVYLQKENIIDESGMPKERFSAEFPKEGPSILRIQQVVRGDSAAYFCASSPGLGGASTDTQYFGPGTRLTVL.

V gene TRBV15 combines with J gene TRBJ2-2; 8 nucleotides agree with TRBD1. The CDR3 runs to 14 residues. With V trimmed by 2 bases and J by 7 bases, 3 bases remained unmatched. Germline CDR1 and CDR2: LNHNV and YYDKDF (reference sequence). Here the CDR3 DNA reads TGTGCCACCAGCAGACCCGGGACAGGCGGGGAGCTGTTTTTT. This sequence encodes CATSRPGTGGELFF. The full variable domain, with the rest looked up from reference TRBV15 and TRBJ2-2, is DAMVIQNPRYQVTQFGKPVTLSCSQTLNHNVMYWYQQKSSQAPKLLFHYYDKDFNNEADTPDNFQSRRPNTSFCFLDIRSPGLGDTAMYLCATSRPGTGGELFFGEGSRLTVL.

The genes are TRBV27 and TRBJ2-5, with no clear D. CDR3 length equals 13 residues. The V gene lost 4 bases and the J gene lost 5 bases, with 11 bases spanning the gap. The germline CDR1 and CDR2 sequences are MNHEY and SMNVEV (reference sequence). The CDR3 bases are TGTGCCAGCAGTTCGTCCAGAGGTGAGACCCAGTACTTC. Its translation: CASSSSRGETQYF.

The chain's CDR3 is CASSPYDRGPGANVLTF. In DNA form, the CDR3 reads TGTGCCAGCTCACCTTATGACAGGGGGCCTGGGGCCAACGTCCTGACTTTC. The V and J genes are TRBV18 and TRBJ2-6, with 10 bases matching TRBD1. Germline CDR1 and CDR2: KGHSH and LQKENI. Trimming removed 3 bases from V and 2 bases from J; junction bases left unmatched: 4. The CDR3 has 17 residues. The full variable domain, in which reference TRBV18 and TRBJ2-6 provide the parts outside the CDR3, is NAGVMQNPRHLVRRRGQEARLRCSPMKGHSHVYWYRQLPEEGLKFMVYLQKENIIDESGMPKERFSAEFPKEGPSILRIQQVVRGDSAAYFCASSPYDRGPGANVLTFGAGSRLTVL.

The rearrangement joins TRBV11-2 to TRBJ1-2; 7 bases fit TRBD1. CDR3 length equals 14 residues. Germline values: CDR1 SGHAT, CDR2 FQNNGV. With 7 bases clipped from V and 4 bases from J, the junction kept 9 bases outside the gene matches. DNA for the CDR3: TGTGCCAGCAACCTACTGGGACAGTCCTATGGCTACACCTTC. Amino acid sequence: CASNLLGQSYGYTF.

V gene TRBV30 combines with J gene TRBJ2-3, with 10 bases identical to TRBD2. This CDR3 has 16 amino acids. The germline CDR1 and CDR2 sequences are GTSNPN and SVGIG (reference sequence). The V gene end was trimmed by 2 bases and the J gene end by 4 bases; junction bases not matched to a gene: 9. The CDR3 DNA is TGTGCCTGGAGTCGAGAGCGGGGGGGCACCCCAGATACGCAGTATTTT. Translation: CAWSRERGGTPDTQYF.

The genes are TRBV19 and TRBJ1-2; TRBD1 aligns across 12 bases. V lost 6 bases to trimming and J lost 7 bases; unmatched junction nucleotides: 9. Germline V lookup: CDR1 LNHDA, CDR2 SQIVND (reference sequence). The CDR3 contains 15 residues. The CDR3: CASRVTGTGGSGYTF. CDR3 nucleotides: TGTGCCAGTAGAGTAACCGGGACAGGGGGCTCTGGCTACACCTTC.

The chain employs TRBV28 and TRBJ1-4, with a tentative D call TRBD1 (5 bases). The CDR3 consists of 13 residues. V lost 2 bases, J lost 7 bases, and 8 bases lay in between. Germline CDR1 MDHEN, CDR2 SYDVKM. The DNA of the CDR3 is TGTGCCAGCAGTTTAATGACAGCTGAAAAACTGTTTTTT. Residues: CASSLMTAEKLFF.

The chain carries TRBV14 and TRBJ1-1; no firm D call. This CDR3 has 15 amino acids. Per germline, CDR1 SGHDN and CDR2 FVKESK. Trimming removed 1 base from V and 1 base from J, with 10 bases in between. The CDR3 sequence is CASSQVYRQNTEAFF. CDR3 DNA: TGTGCCAGCAGCCAAGTCTACAGACAGAACACTGAAGCTTTCTTT.

The CDR3 bases are TGTGCCAGCTCACCAAACACGGGGAGCAATCAGCCCCAGCATTTT. It translates to CASSPNTGSNQPQHF. The genes are TRBV18 and TRBJ1-5; D call uncertain. Trimming pared 2 bases from V and 1 base from J, leaving 9 bases between. The CDR3 has 15 residues. Germline-derived CDR1 and CDR2 are KGHSH and LQKENI.

The sample holds a few counts of this clone. The chain carries TRBV3-1 (or the pseudogene TRBV3-2) and TRBJ1-2; D may be TRBD1 (5 bases). Germline-derived CDR1 and CDR2 are LGHDT and YNNKEL (reference sequence). The CDR3 contains 15 residues. V was cut by 4 bases and J by 10 bases, with 22 bases left in between. The CDR3 nucleotides read TGTGCCAGCAGCCTACCCGGGACCGATCGATTTGTCTACACCTTC. This translates into CASSLPGTDRFVYTF.

In the case of this clone: Relative to the germline gene, one junction end is altered; a read error may explain this. The chain recombines TRBV3-1 (or the pseudogene TRBV3-2) with TRBJ2-7; perhaps TRBD2 as D (5 bases). The CDR3 is 12 amino acids. The V gene's germline CDR1 is LGHDT and CDR2 YNNKEL (reference sequence). The CDR3 is CASSQFGLDPNF. As DNA, the CDR3 is TGTGCCAGCAGCCAATTCGGACTGGATCCCAACTTC.

This sequence joins TRBV5-1 and TRBJ2-5; a possible D gene is TRBD2 (6 bases). CDR3 length: 15 amino acids. Trimming cost V 4 bases and J 5 bases, with 18 bases left between them. Per germline, CDR1 SGHRS and CDR2 YFSETQ. The CDR3 region is CASSGTGLKGETQYF. CDR3 coding DNA: TGCGCCAGCAGCGGCACGGGACTTAAGGGGGAGACCCAGTACTTC. The whole variable domain, filled in from reference TRBV5-1 and TRBJ2-5, reads KAGVTQTPRYLIKTRGQQVTLSCSPISGHRSVSWYQQTPGQGLQFLFEYFSETQRNKGNFPGRFSGRQFSNSRSEMNVSTLELGDSALYLCASSGTGLKGETQYFGPGTRLLVL.

The J gene is TRBJ2-1, the V gene TRBV3-1 (or the pseudogene TRBV3-2); tentatively, D is TRBD1 or TRBD2 (6 bases each). The V end lost 4 bases, the J end lost 5 bases, and 12 bases lay between the germline ends. Germline assignment: CDR1 LGHDT and CDR2 YNNKEL (reference sequence). There are 14 residues in the CDR3. CDR3 loop: CASSPWGAHNEQFF. CDR3 DNA sequence: TGTGCCAGCAGCCCCTGGGGGGCCCACAATGAGCAGTTCTTC.

This clone has only one observation. The V gene is TRBV4-3, the J gene TRBJ2-1; D is uncertain. The length of the CDR3 is 17 residues. V was shortened by 4 bases and J by 6 bases, with 22 bases between the two germline ends. Germline CDR1 LGHNA, CDR2 YSLEER. The CDR3 DNA sequence: TGCGCCAGCAGCCCTACCATCCTAGATAGGTTTCCCAATGAGCAGTTCTTC. Translating gives CASSPTILDRFPNEQFF.

The chain carries TRBV9 and TRBJ1-2, with TRBD1 matching over 11 bases. There are 13 residues in the CDR3. V was clipped by 1 base and J by 9 bases; unmatched bases: 2. Germline lookup yields CDR1 SGDLS and CDR2 YYNGEE. CDR3 DNA sequence: TGTGCCAGCAGCGTAAGGACAGGGGGCCGCTACACCTTC. Amino acid sequence: CASSVRTGGRYTF.

This chain joins TRBV30 and TRBJ2-7, with D perhaps matching TRBD1 or TRBD2 (7 bases each). There are 14 residues in the CDR3. Germline loops: CDR1 GTSNPN, CDR2 SVGIG (reference sequence). Trimming pared 5 bases from V and 5 bases from J, leaving 19 bases between. CDR3 protein: CAWESSGGGHEQYF. The CDR3 DNA sequence: TGTGCCTGGGAAAGCTCAGGGGGGGGCCACGAGCAGTACTTC.

The chain carries TRBV30 and TRBJ1-1; 11 positions agree with TRBD1. The V segment lost 3 bases and the J segment 3 bases; nucleotides outside the gene matches: 6. CDR3 length: 15 residues. The germline gives CDR1 GTSNPN, CDR2 SVGIG (reference sequence). The CDR3 DNA follows: TGTGCCTGGAGCCTGGGACAGGGGGGCTACACTGAAGCTTTCTTT. Translating gives CAWSLGQGGYTEAFF.

The rearrangement uses TRBV18 and TRBJ2-1; D ambiguous. CDR3 length: 13 residues. Germline CDR1 KGHSH, CDR2 LQKENI. The V end was cut by 3 bases, the J end by 5 bases, with 8 bases between. Here the CDR3 DNA reads TGTGCCAGCTCACCCGGGCTGAACAATGAGCAGTTCTTC. As protein: CASSPGLNNEQFF.

The V call is TRBV29-1, the J call TRBJ2-1, with TRBD2 identical over 9 bases. Germline-derived CDR1 and CDR2 are SQVTM and ANQGSEA. This CDR3 is 14 amino acids long. V lost 6 bases and J lost 5; bases outside the gene matches: 8. In DNA form, the CDR3 reads TGCAGCGTGACGGGACTAGCTTCTAACAATGAGCAGTTCTTC. Protein product: CSVTGLASNNEQFF.

The chain joins TRBV7-3 to TRBJ2-7; no reliable D call. V gave up 5 bases and J gave up 0 bases, with 14 bases separating them. Germline-derived CDR1 and CDR2 are SGHTA and FQGTGA. The CDR3 covers 15 residues. The CDR3 spells CASSLRPARSYEQYF. The CDR3 DNA reads as TGTGCCAGCAGCCTCCGGCCGGCCCGCTCCTACGAGCAGTACTTC.

The chain has TRBV2 and TRBJ2-3; D perhaps matches TRBD1 (5 bases). CDR1 and CDR2 (germline): SNHLY, FYNNEI. The V and J ends lost 5 bases and 4 bases respectively, with 16 bases between them. This CDR3 has 15 residues. The DNA of the CDR3 is TGTGCCAGCAGTTCCCTTAAAGGGGTCCCAGATACGCAGTATTTT. This encodes CASSSLKGVPDTQYF.

The rearrangement links TRBV28 to TRBJ1-1, with a tentative D call TRBD1 (5 bases). From germline, CDR1 is MDHEN and CDR2 SYDVKM. The CDR3 sequence is 20 residues long. Trimming removed 2 bases from V and 4 bases from J, with 29 bases in between. For the CDR3, the DNA is TGTGCCAGCAGTTTACTTTTCAACCGGGACGATTACCCCGGGGGCACTGAAGCTTTCTTT. Translation gives CASSLLFNRDDYPGGTEAFF.

This chain links TRBV4-2 with TRBJ2-5, with 9 bases that match TRBD1. V trimming: 3 bases; J trimming: 5 bases; junction bases outside the gene matches: 7. CDR3 size: 15 residues. Germline V lookup: CDR1 LGHNA, CDR2 YNFKEQ. The CDR3 DNA reads as TGTGCCAGCAGCCAGGGACAGGGAGGAAAGGAGACCCAGTACTTC. Translated, it gives CASSQGQGGKETQYF.